This entry lists 20 T cell receptor beta chains sequenced from one sample in a study of patients and donors after allogeneic stem cell transplantation. TCRdb passed the RT-PCR reads through MiXCR, listing each CDR3 protein once. The data contain 150,000 to 200,000 distinct CDR3 sequences, 25% to 35% of them singletons. Sequenced sample: blood, either unsorted or a sorted T cell fraction (not recorded which). The receptors were gathered from a human donor who was either an allogeneic HSCT recipient or a stem cell or donor lymphocyte infusion donor (not recorded which). It is not recorded whose cells these are; they may come from a transplant donor.

This rearrangement joins TRBV29-1 to TRBJ2-7; no clear D. The V gene lost 4 bases and the J gene lost 2 bases, with 12 bases spanning the gap. The CDR3 contains 13 residues. Germline loops: CDR1 SQVTM, CDR2 ANQGSEA. CDR3 residues: CSVVVQAAYEQYF. CDR3 nucleotides: TGCAGCGTTGTGGTCCAGGCTGCCTACGAGCAGTACTTC.

This rearrangement joins TRBV29-1 to TRBJ2-1, with 7 bases that match TRBD2. The ends lost 4 bases at V and 0 bases at J; junction bases unmatched: 12. CDR1 is SQVTM and CDR2 is ANQGSEA in the germline V gene. The CDR3 sequence is 17 residues long. For the CDR3, the DNA is TGCAGCGTTGTAAGGCTAGCGGACGTGAGCTCCTACAATGAGCAGTTCTTC. It translates to CSVVRLADVSSYNEQFF.

This clonotype was observed a few times. J is TRBJ2-5 and V is TRBV4-3, with D possibly TRBD1 on 5 matching bases. V was pared by 0 bases and J by 6 bases, with 11 bases between. Germline V gene sequence: CDR1 LGHNA, CDR2 YSLEER. There are 14 residues in the CDR3. CDR3 residues: CASSQDREIKTQYF. CDR3 coding DNA: TGCGCCAGCAGCCAAGACAGGGAAATTAAGACCCAGTACTTC.

Concerning this clonotype itself: Compared with germline, one end of the junction differs, possibly owing to a read error. The chain uses TRBV14 and TRBJ2-3, with D possibly being TRBD1 (5 bases). From germline, CDR1 is SGHDN and CDR2 FVKESK. CDR3 length: 14 residues. CDR3 coding DNA: TGTGCCAGCAGCCAAGATCTGATCACAGGTACGCAGTATTTT. Translated: CASSQDLITGTQYF.

This clonotype was seen a few times. This rearrangement joins TRBV5-1 to TRBJ2-5, with D uncertain. This CDR3 comprises 15 residues. V lost 1 base, J lost 5 bases, and 15 bases lay in between. Germline V gives CDR1 SGHRS, CDR2 YFSETQ. Here the CDR3 DNA reads TGCGCCAGCAGCTTGTTAGGACCTAAGGTGGAGACCCAGTACTTC. Translating gives CASSLLGPKVETQYF.

The V and J genes are TRBV9 and TRBJ2-1; the match to TRBD1 covers 7 bases. This CDR3 is built from 16 residues. The germline V gene encodes CDR1 SGDLS and CDR2 YYNGEE. Trimming removed 4 bases from V and 2 bases from J; junction bases left unmatched: 9. The CDR3 DNA reads TGTGCCAGCAGCCTTAGACAGGGAACCCCCTACAATGAGCAGTTCTTC. Its translation is CASSLRQGTPYNEQFF.

The chain uses TRBV10-3 and TRBJ2-3; 9 bases agree with TRBD2. This CDR3 is built from 14 residues. Germline CDR1 is ENHRY and CDR2 is SYGVKD. Trimming cost V 10 bases and J 3 bases; bases outside gene matches: 8. The CDR3 DNA sequence: TGTGCCACCCAGACTAGCGGAGGGACAGATACGCAGTATTTT. Translation gives CATQTSGGTDTQYF.

The chain has TRBV6-6 and TRBJ2-5; TRBD2 agrees at 13 bases. The CDR3 extends over 16 amino acids. The germline V gene encodes CDR1 MNHNY and CDR2 SVGAGI (reference sequence). The trim removed 4 bases at V and 4 bases at J, leaving 6 bases unmatched. CDR3 loop: CASSSRLAGGVETQYF. The CDR3 nucleotides are TGTGCCAGCAGTTCGCGACTAGCGGGAGGAGTAGAGACCCAGTACTTC.

This clonotype was seen a handful of times. The V and J genes are TRBV6-6 and TRBJ1-2; D is unresolved. The CDR3 runs 16 residues. Germline assignment: CDR1 MNHNY and CDR2 SVGAGI (reference sequence). V was clipped by 2 bases and J by 8 bases, with 21 bases between them. The CDR3 DNA is TGTGCCAGCAGTTACCCCTGGCCCTACCGGCTAGGGGGCTACACCTTC. Encoded protein: CASSYPWPYRLGGYTF.

This clonotype occurred a few times. This chain joins TRBV9 and TRBJ2-7; D is tentatively TRBD1 or TRBD2 (5 bases each). Trimming cost V 5 bases and J 0 bases, with 18 bases left between them. The CDR3 consists of 16 residues. Germline-derived CDR1 and CDR2 are SGDLS and YYNGEE. The CDR3 loop is CASSPNIGALSYEQYF. CDR3 coding DNA: TGTGCCAGCAGTCCAAATATCGGGGCTCTCTCCTACGAGCAGTACTTC. The whole variable domain, filled in from reference TRBV9 and TRBJ2-7, reads DSGVTQTPKHLITATGQRVTLRCSPRSGDLSVYWYQQSLDQGLQFLIQYYNGEERAKGNILERFSAQQFPDLHSELNLSSLELGDSALYFCASSPNIGALSYEQYFGPGTRLTVT.

This clonotype was seen a few times. The V and J genes are TRBV7-2 and TRBJ1-2; 9 bases agree with TRBD1. The trim removed 4 bases at V and 5 bases at J, leaving 5 bases unmatched. This CDR3 spans 14 amino acids. Germline V gives CDR1 SGHTA, CDR2 FQGNSA. The CDR3 is CASSSAGTGYGYTF. The CDR3 DNA reads TGTGCCAGCAGCTCCGCCGGGACAGGGTATGGCTACACCTTC.

This clonotype was picked up a small number of times. The CDR3 reads CAWTEGDGNQPQHF. The DNA for the CDR3 is TGTGCCTGGACGGAAGGAGATGGCAATCAGCCCCAGCATTTT. The V gene is TRBV30, the J gene TRBJ1-5; D not resolved. V shed 4 bases and J shed 2 bases, with 12 bases lying between them. Germline CDR1 and CDR2: GTSNPN and SVGIG (reference sequence). The CDR3 contains 14 residues.

This clonotype was observed a handful of times. The V gene is TRBV20-1, the J gene TRBJ1-4; D is ambiguous. Germline V CDR1 and CDR2: DFQATT, SNEGSKA (reference sequence). The germline V and J ends were trimmed by 1 base and 5 bases, with 11 bases remaining between them. The CDR3 runs to 14 residues. The CDR3 reads CSARVAAGNEKLFF. The CDR3 DNA follows: TGCAGTGCTAGAGTAGCAGCCGGGAATGAAAAACTGTTTTTT.

V is TRBV10-3 and J is TRBJ1-1; D is uncertain. In germline, CDR1 is ENHRY, CDR2 SYGVKD. CDR3 length: 13 amino acids. Trimming pared 3 bases from V and 1 base from J, leaving 6 bases between. The CDR3 DNA sequence: TGTGCCATCAGTGACGAATGGAACACTGAAGCTTTCTTT. Its protein is CAISDEWNTEAFF.

This clonotype was observed many times. The chain employs TRBV29-1 and TRBJ2-7, with TRBD2 matching over 7 bases. V was pared by 6 bases and J by 6 bases, with 17 bases of the junction left unmatched. The germline V gene has CDR1 SQVTM and CDR2 ANQGSEA. CDR3 length equals 15 residues. Here the CDR3 DNA reads TGCAGCGTCCTCAACCCTAGCGGTCTAGCCAGCGAGCAGTACTTC. It codes for CSVLNPSGLASEQYF.

The chain has TRBV9 and TRBJ1-5, with 9 bases identical to TRBD1. The CDR3 extends over 15 amino acids. The junction had 5 bases not matched to a gene; V was cut back by 4 bases and J by 3 bases. Germline values: CDR1 SGDLS, CDR2 YYNGEE. This chain's CDR3 is CASSPGTGHNQPQHF. CDR3 sequence (DNA): TGTGCCAGCAGCCCAGGGACAGGGCACAATCAGCCCCAGCATTTT.

V usage is TRBV4-1 and J usage is TRBJ2-6; D gene unclear. CDR1 and CDR2 (germline): MGHRA, YSYEKL. This CDR3 spans 20 amino acids. V lost 1 base to trimming and J lost 1 base, with 20 bases between them. The DNA for the CDR3 is TGCGCCAGCAGCCAAGTTCTATCCGGGCCTAACCCATCTGGGGCCAACGTCCTGACTTTC. Translation: CASSQVLSGPNPSGANVLTF.

This clonotype was counted only a few times. J is TRBJ2-4 and V is TRBV11-2; TRBD1 is a possible D gene (5 bases). Germline loops: CDR1 SGHAT, CDR2 FQNNGV. The CDR3 consists of 16 residues. V lost 8 bases to trimming and J lost 0 bases, with 17 bases between them. The CDR3 region is CASRRFQGLAKNIQYF. CDR3 in DNA: TGTGCCAGCCGCCGGTTTCAGGGCCTAGCCAAAAACATTCAGTACTTC.

There are a few counts of this clonotype. This sequence joins TRBV20-1 and TRBJ2-1; 8 bases match TRBD1. The CDR3 runs 12 residues. Germline V gives CDR1 DFQATT, CDR2 SNEGSKA (reference sequence). As DNA, the CDR3 is TGCAGCCAGACAGGGGCTTACAATGAGCAGTTCTTC. Its translation: CSQTGAYNEQFF.

The chain has TRBV25-1 and TRBJ1-6, with D perhaps matching TRBD1 (5 bases). The CDR3 is 16 residues long. Germline CDR1 MGHDK, CDR2 SYGVNS. V shed 3 bases and J shed 6 bases, with 15 bases lying between them. The CDR3 DNA reads as TGTGCCAGCAGTGATTGGGGGACGACGAGTAATTCACCCCTCCACTTT. Its translation: CASSDWGTTSNSPLHF.